The 10 T cell receptor beta chains listed next were all sequenced from one sample in a study of vaccination and CD4 T cells after COVID-19. Described treatment: roughly 11-day PBMC culture with coronavirus spike peptide pools or control peptides (ViraFEST assay). These CD4+ T cells came from an unexposed donor, sampled before the COVID-19 pandemic (2011-2018). No antigen is known for these receptors. An Oncomine TCR Beta short-read assay was used to sequence the DNA from cultured CD4+ T cells. TCRdb called the PCR reads again in MiXCR, with one record for every CDR3 protein. The table has some 2,200 distinct CDR3 sequences, about a sixth seen once. Sequencing input: CD4+ T cells from blood, cultured in vitro. Every receptor here comes from a human donor in good health.

CDR3 region: CSAGTGDIYNEQFF. The CDR3 DNA follows: TGCAGTGCAGGGACAGGGGATATCTACAATGAGCAGTTCTTC. The chain joins TRBV20-1 to TRBJ2-1, with 10 nucleotides matching TRBD1. From germline, CDR1 is DFQATT and CDR2 SNEGSKA (reference sequence). CDR3 length equals 14 residues. V lost 6 bases, J lost 3 bases, and 5 bases stayed unmatched.

Relative to its sample, this clonotype is large. The CDR3 region is CASSEGKWINTEAFF. CDR3 sequence (DNA): TGTGCCAGCAGTGAAGGGAAGTGGATTAACACTGAAGCTTTCTTT. The chain is built from TRBV6-1 and TRBJ1-1; D is uncertain. The CDR3 covers 15 residues. The ends were cut back, 1 base at V and 2 bases at J, with 11 bases in the middle. Germline CDR1 reads MNHNS; CDR2 reads SASEGT.

The chain combines TRBV19 with TRBJ2-1, with 14 bases aligning to TRBD2. CDR1 LNHDA and CDR2 SQIVND come from the germline V gene (reference sequence). The CDR3 totals 15 residues. V shed 5 bases and J 9 bases; nucleotides not matched to a gene: 6. The CDR3 protein is CASSPGLAGGGEQFF. CDR3 DNA: TGTGCCAGTAGTCCAGGACTAGCGGGAGGTGGTGAGCAGTTCTTC.

By share, this clonotype ranks as medium-sized (0.01 to 0.1%). The V and J genes are TRBV7-8 and TRBJ1-5, with unresolved D. The germline V gene encodes CDR1 SGHVS and CDR2 FQNEAQ. This CDR3 comprises 13 residues. V dropped 7 bases and J dropped 2 bases, with 9 bases sitting between them. The DNA of the CDR3 is TGTGCCAGCACACCCTCGGGCAATCAGCCCCAGCATTTT. Its translation: CASTPSGNQPQHF.

This chain connects TRBV28 to TRBJ1-4; D is unresolved. The CDR3 covers 14 residues. V was pared by 5 bases and J by 7 bases, with 14 bases between. Germline V CDR1 and CDR2: MDHEN, SYDVKM. CDR3 sequence reads: CASSGYGFPEKLFF. The CDR3 nucleotides read TGTGCCAGCAGTGGCTACGGATTCCCTGAAAAACTGTTTTTT. Full variable domain (missing parts from reference TRBV28 and TRBJ1-4): DVKVTQSSRYLVKRTGEKVFLECVQDMDHENMFWYRQDPGLGLRLIYFSYDVKMKEKGDIPEGYSVSREKKERFSLILESASTNQTSMYLCASSGYGFPEKLFFGSGTQLSVL.

Sample share makes this clonotype medium-sized. This chain uses TRBV7-2 with TRBJ1-2; D unclear. Germline CDR1 is SGHTA and CDR2 is FQGNSA. V lost 4 bases, J lost 4 bases, and 16 bases lay in between. The CDR3 has 15 residues. CDR3 amino acids: CASSYSSPGTYGYTF. The CDR3, as DNA: TGTGCCAGCAGCTACTCCTCCCCCGGAACCTATGGCTACACCTTC.

The chain links TRBV2 to TRBJ1-3; D gene unclear. The germline CDR1 and CDR2 sequences are SNHLY and FYNNEI. V dropped 4 bases and J dropped 0 bases, with 7 bases sitting between them. The CDR3 consists of 14 residues. CDR3 sequence: CASSATVSGNTIYF. The CDR3 DNA is TGTGCCAGCAGTGCAACAGTCTCTGGAAACACCATATATTTT.

This clonotype is judged large. This chain uses TRBV15 with TRBJ2-7; 10 nucleotides match TRBD2. Germline V gene lookup returns CDR1 LNHNV and CDR2 YYDKDF (reference sequence). The CDR3 consists of 18 residues. V dropped 4 bases and J dropped 0; count of bases not matched to a gene: 12. CDR3 sequence reads: CATSTLPGLAINSYEQYF. CDR3 nucleotide sequence: TGTGCCACCAGCACACTACCGGGACTAGCGATCAACTCCTACGAGCAGTACTTC.

In its sample, this clonotype ranks as medium-sized. The rearrangement uses TRBV20-1 and TRBJ2-3, with TRBD1 identical over 7 bases. V trimming: 5 bases; J trimming: 2 bases; junction bases outside the gene matches: 10. Germline values: CDR1 DFQATT, CDR2 SNEGSKA (reference sequence). The CDR3 consists of 15 residues. The CDR3 is CSADRPQGNTDTQYF. Written as DNA, the CDR3 is TGCAGTGCTGATCGTCCACAGGGGAACACAGATACGCAGTATTTT.

This clonotype is labeled large. The rearrangement links TRBV20-1 to TRBJ1-6; D not certain. Deletions cut 6 bases from V and 5 bases from J, with 5 bases between. CDR1 is DFQATT and CDR2 is SNEGSKA in the germline V gene (reference sequence). The length of the CDR3 is 11 residues. The DNA for the CDR3 is TGCAGTGCAGCACATAATTCACCCCTCCACTTT. Residues: CSAAHNSPLHF.